The 6 T cell receptor beta chains below come from one sample, sequenced in a study of technical replicates of blood from a few donors. Sequencing was performed with immunoSEQ multiplex PCR; in TCRdb, only in-frame clones are kept and a portion is missing. The table records around 79,000 clones, 85% to 95% of them present only once. The sample was T cells isolated from PBMCs. The receptors were sampled from a human donor in good health.

The CDR3 here is CASSPMAFLNEQFF. The CDR3 DNA reads as TGTGCCAGCAGCCCCATGGCATTCCTCAATGAGCAGTTCTTC. The V call is TRBV27, the J call TRBJ2-1; D is uncertain. This CDR3 has 14 residues. Germline CDR1 is MNHEY and CDR2 is SMNVEV (reference sequence). Trimming cost V 6 bases and J 6 bases, with 15 bases left between them.

Here the CDR3 reads CASSLGTGPADGYTF. The CDR3 nucleotides are TGCGCCAGCAGCTTGGGGACAGGGCCGGCGGATGGCTACACCTTC. The chain joins TRBV5-1 to TRBJ1-2, with 8 bases that match TRBD1. This CDR3 region has 15 residues. Trimming at V came to 0 bases and at J to 6 bases, leaving 7 bases not matched to a gene. Germline CDR1 and CDR2: SGHRS and YFSETQ.

This clone appeared a single time. The chain joins TRBV7-6 to TRBJ2-1; 11 bases are shared with TRBD2. The V segment lost 4 bases and the J segment 8 bases; nucleotides outside the gene matches: 7. CDR1 is SGHVS and CDR2 is FNYEAQ in the germline V gene. This CDR3 region has 15 residues. The CDR3 DNA is TGTGCCAGCAGCTCCCATAGCGGGGGGGCCTATGAGCAGTTCTTC. Translating it yields CASSSHSGGAYEQFF.

This clone was seen once. The V and J genes are TRBV28 and TRBJ2-7; perhaps TRBD1 as D (5 bases). V was shortened by 5 bases and J by 3 bases, with 14 bases between the two germline ends. The CDR3 extends over 14 amino acids. CDR1 is MDHEN and CDR2 is SYDVKM in the germline V gene. The CDR3 DNA reads TGTGCCAGCAGTGTTACACCCAGGGACTACGAGCAGTACTTC. Translating gives CASSVTPRDYEQYF.

The chain uses TRBV11-1 and TRBJ1-1, with a possible D match to TRBD1 (5 bases). V shed 5 bases and J shed 2 bases, with 9 bases lying between them. Germline V CDR1 and CDR2: SGHAT, FQDESV (reference sequence). The CDR3 consists of 13 residues. CDR3 nucleotides: TGTGCCAGCAGCCCCAGGGCTAACACTGAAGCTTTCTTT. Translated: CASSPRANTEAFF.

This clone occurred a few times. The J gene is TRBJ2-7, the V gene TRBV10-2; D uncertain. The CDR3 is made up of 13 amino acids. Trimming took 3 bases from V and 1 from J, leaving 7 bases between them. Looked up from germline, CDR1 is WSHSY and CDR2 is SAAADI. CDR3 sequence: CASSDVYSYEQYF. In DNA form, the CDR3 reads TGCGCCAGCAGTGATGTGTATTCCTACGAGCAGTACTTC.